This T cell receptor beta chain originates from a study of T-cell memory formation after mild COVID-19. In TCRdb, the 5' RACE reads were re-called with MiXCR into one record per CDR3 protein. The sample has around 340,000 distinct CDR3 sequences, approximately 15% seen once. The germline CDR1 and CDR2 sequences are SEHNR and FQNEAQ (reference sequence). This CDR3 has 13 residues. V lost 1 base and J lost 7, with 10 bases in between. The sequenced sample was PBMCs or a T cell subset sorted from them (not recorded which). The chain has TRBV7-9 and TRBJ1-1, with D unclear. The receptor comes from a man aged 18-30 years who had mild COVID-19 (a few samples of this study predate the infection). Cell type and time point are not known. CDR3 coding DNA: TGTGCCAGCAGCTTAGGCAGGAGTAATGAAGCTTTCTTT. It codes for CASSLGRSNEAFF.